Below are 7 T cell receptor beta chains sequenced from a single sample in a study of blood T cell repertoires in COVID-19. This table comes from immunoSEQ multiplex PCR, and its TCRdb copy is limited to in-frame clones, with some not included. The sample lists over 300,000 clones, around 87% occurring once. The specimen sequenced was peripheral blood. The receptors derive from a man aged 18-30 years with active or convalescent COVID-19.

This clone has a handful of counts. The gene calls are TRBV29-1 and TRBJ1-2; the D is unclear. Trimming shortened V by 5 bases and J by 0 bases, and 7 bases separated the two germline ends. The CDR3 sequence is 12 residues long. Germline CDR1 and CDR2: SQVTM and ANQGSEA. The CDR3 nucleotides read TGCAGCGTTCGACTAACTAACTATGGCTACACCTTC. As protein: CSVRLTNYGYTF.

This chain uses TRBV10-3 with TRBJ2-7, with D possibly being TRBD2 (5 bases). CDR1 and CDR2 (germline): ENHRY, SYGVKD. The CDR3 covers 12 residues. V lost 5 bases, J lost 3 bases, and 8 bases lay in between. The CDR3 spells CAISLGDYEQYF. CDR3 nucleotide sequence: TGTGCCATCAGTCTCGGGGACTACGAGCAGTACTTC.

Only one count was recorded for this clone. This chain links TRBV6-6 with TRBJ2-5, with a weak D call TRBD2 (6 bases). This CDR3 is built from 12 residues. Deletions cut 2 bases from V and 5 bases from J, with 6 bases between. Per the germline V gene, CDR1 is MNHNY and CDR2 is SVGAGI (reference sequence). CDR3 amino acids: CASSYGGETQYF. The CDR3 nucleotides are TGTGCCAGCAGTTACGGGGGGGAGACCCAGTACTTC.

The chain recombines TRBV18 with TRBJ2-2; 7 bases match TRBD1. V gave up 2 bases and J gave up 6 bases; unmatched junction bases: 3. Germline V gene sequence: CDR1 KGHSH, CDR2 LQKENI. The CDR3 runs 14 residues. CDR3 residues: CASSPGQAAGELFF. As DNA, the CDR3 is TGTGCCAGCTCACCAGGACAGGCCGCCGGGGAGCTGTTTTTT. Full variable domain (rest looked up from reference TRBV18 and TRBJ2-2): NAGVMQNPRHLVRRRGQEARLRCSPMKGHSHVYWYRQLPEEGLKFMVYLQKENIIDESGMPKERFSAEFPKEGPSILRIQQVVRGDSAAYFCASSPGQAAGELFFGEGSRLTVL.

The V call is TRBV19, the J call TRBJ2-1; possibly TRBD2 for D (6 bases). The CDR3 is made up of 15 amino acids. Trimming shortened V by 4 bases and J by 5 bases, and 15 bases separated the two germline ends. CDR1 and CDR2 (germline): LNHDA, SQIVND (reference sequence). The CDR3 DNA reads TGTGCCAGTAGTAGGATTGCGGGGCTCAACAATGAGCAGTTCTTC. It specifies CASSRIAGLNNEQFF.

This chain uses TRBV11-2 with TRBJ1-4, with 9 nucleotides matching TRBD1. This CDR3 contains 17 residues. The germline gives CDR1 SGHAT, CDR2 FQNNGV. Trimming at V came to 3 bases and at J to 1 base, leaving 6 bases not matched to a gene. The CDR3 coding sequence is TGTGCCAGCAGCTTCGCCGGGACAGGGCGAACTAATGAAAAACTGTTTTTT. Its protein product is CASSFAGTGRTNEKLFF. Filled out from reference TRBV11-2 and TRBJ1-4, the complete variable domain reads EAGVAQSPRYKIIEKRQSVAFWCNPISGHATLYWYQQILGQGPKLLIQFQNNGVVDDSQLPKDRFSAERLKGVDSTLKIQPAKLEDSAVYLCASSFAGTGRTNEKLFFGSGTQLSVL.

This chain connects TRBV7-9 to TRBJ2-7, with 7 bases that match TRBD1. CDR1 SEHNR and CDR2 FQNEAQ come from the germline V gene (reference sequence). The CDR3 spans 14 residues. J gave up 8 bases and V 3 bases, and 10 bases lay outside the gene matches. CDR3 residues: CASSLRQGPSKQYF. CDR3 nucleotide sequence: TGTGCCAGCAGCTTGAGACAGGGACCGTCCAAGCAGTACTTC.